The 7 T cell receptor beta chains presented below share a single source sample, sequenced in a study of T cells in Graves' hyperthyroidism and ophthalmopathy. Amplified TCR beta CDR3 regions derived from RNA transcripts. In the first-round RT-PCR of the TCR CDR3, the HTBI primer set was used. Via MiXCR, TCRdb re-called the multiplex PCR reads, giving one row per CDR3 protein. This table has hundreds of thousands of distinct CDR3 sequences, roughly 50% appearing once. Input material: peripheral blood or thyroid tissue (not recorded which). The receptors come from a woman in her late teens or twenties with Graves' hyperthyroidism.

This clonotype occurred many times. The rearrangement joins TRBV2 to TRBJ2-6; 8 nucleotides match TRBD1. The V and J ends lost 2 bases and 1 base, in that order; junction bases with no gene match: 4. Germline values: CDR1 SNHLY, CDR2 FYNNEI. This CDR3 is 17 amino acids long. Written as DNA, the CDR3 is TGTGCCAGCAGTGAACTCGGACAGGGATCTGGGGCCAACGTCCTGACTTTC. This gives the protein CASSELGQGSGANVLTF. Looking up the rest from reference TRBV2 and TRBJ2-6 gives the full variable domain: EPEVTQTPSHQVTQMGQEVILRCVPISNHLYFYWYRQILGQKVEFLVSFYNNEISEKSEIFDDQFSVERPDGSNFTLKIRSTKLEDSAMYFCASSELGQGSGANVLTFGAGSRLTVL.

This clonotype was observed a handful of times. The chain employs TRBV7-8 and TRBJ1-1; weak D call: TRBD1 (5 bases). V lost 5 bases and J 7 bases, leaving 17 bases between the germline ends. Germline V gene lookup returns CDR1 SGHVS and CDR2 FQNEAQ. This CDR3 contains 14 residues. CDR3 protein: CASSQKVGRLEAFF. CDR3 sequence (DNA): TGTGCCAGCAGCCAAAAGGTGGGGCGGCTTGAAGCTTTCTTT. Supplemented by reference TRBV7-8 and TRBJ1-1, the full variable domain reads GAGVSQSPRYKVAKRGQDVALRCDPISGHVSLFWYQQALGQGPEFLTYFQNEAQLDKSGLPSDRFFAERPEGSVSTLKIQRTQQEDSAVYLCASSQKVGRLEAFFGQGTRLTVV.

The table lists this clonotype with a few counts. J is TRBJ2-7 and V is TRBV5-1; D could derive from TRBD1 or TRBD2 (5 bases each). Germline V gene lookup returns CDR1 SGHRS and CDR2 YFSETQ. V was trimmed by 0 bases and J by 4 bases, leaving 17 bases between them. The CDR3 contains 16 residues. The CDR3 protein is CASSLGIGTVRYEQYF. Here the CDR3 DNA reads TGCGCCAGCAGCTTGGGGATCGGGACGGTGCGGTACGAGCAGTACTTC.

The V call is TRBV2, the J call TRBJ2-7, with 8 bases fitting TRBD2. This CDR3 comprises 17 residues. Germline V gene sequence: CDR1 SNHLY, CDR2 FYNNEI. J gave up 3 bases and V 5 bases, and 15 bases lay outside the gene matches. The CDR3 here is CASSYLGLSGSLYEQYF. CDR3 sequence (DNA): TGTGCCAGCAGTTACCTCGGACTAAGCGGGAGTCTCTACGAGCAGTACTTC.

The rearrangement links TRBV29-1 to TRBJ1-2; a possible D gene is TRBD1 (5 bases). Trimming pared 4 bases from V and 9 bases from J, leaving 15 bases between. The CDR3 has 12 residues. Germline V CDR1 and CDR2: SQVTM, ANQGSEA. The CDR3 DNA sequence: TGCAGCGTTGGTCAGGGCGGAGAAAGCTACACCTTC. It specifies CSVGQGGESYTF.

The rearrangement links TRBV7-2 to TRBJ1-2, with TRBD1 matching over 7 bases. CDR3 length: 15 amino acids. Germline V gene lookup returns CDR1 SGHTA and CDR2 FQGNSA. V gave up 5 bases and J gave up 0 bases; unmatched junction bases: 6. CDR3 sequence (DNA): TGTGCCAGCAGCACCACCCAGGGGGCTAACTATGGCTACACCTTC. It specifies CASSTTQGANYGYTF.

This clonotype was seen ten or more times. V is TRBV2 and J is TRBJ1-5; D remains unclear. The V gene lost 9 bases and the J gene lost 2 bases, with 17 bases spanning the gap. Germline V gives CDR1 SNHLY, CDR2 FYNNEI. The CDR3 runs to 15 residues. CDR3 region: CASRGQPVGNQPQHF. In DNA, the CDR3 is TGTGCCAGTCGAGGGCAGCCGGTGGGCAATCAGCCCCAGCATTTT.